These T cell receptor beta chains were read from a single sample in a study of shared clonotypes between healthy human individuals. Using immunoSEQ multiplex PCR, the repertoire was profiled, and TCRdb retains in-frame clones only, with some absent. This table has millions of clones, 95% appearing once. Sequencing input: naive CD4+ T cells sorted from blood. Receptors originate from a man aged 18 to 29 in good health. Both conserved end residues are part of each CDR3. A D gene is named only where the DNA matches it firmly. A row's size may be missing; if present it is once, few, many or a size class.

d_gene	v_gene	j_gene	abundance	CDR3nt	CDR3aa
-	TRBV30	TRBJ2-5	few	TGTGCCTGGAGTGTGGGGGGAGAGACCCAGTACTTC	CAWSVGGETQYF
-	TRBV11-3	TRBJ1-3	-	TGTGCCAGCAGCCTAGACAGCCGCTCTGGAAACACCATATATTTT	CASSLDSRSGNTIYF
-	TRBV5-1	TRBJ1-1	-	TGCGCCAGCAGCCCGTTTGACAGCGGCCCCGGAGATTTCTTT	CASSPFDSGPGDFF
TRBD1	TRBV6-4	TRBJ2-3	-	TGTGCCAGCAGTTACTCGCCGGGACAGGGACCAGATACGCAGTATTTT	CASSYSPGQGPDTQYF
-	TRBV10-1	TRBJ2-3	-	TGCGCCAGCAGTGATCTTGGGCCCCAGCAGTATTTT	CASSDLGPQQYF
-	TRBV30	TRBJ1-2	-	TGTGCCTGGAGTCTGGGCAGGGACTATGGCTACACCTTC	CAWSLGRDYGYTF
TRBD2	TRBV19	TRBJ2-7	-	TGTGCCACTGGACCGGGAGGGTCCTACGAGCAGTACTTC	CATGPGGSYEQYF
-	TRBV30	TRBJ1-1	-	TGTGCCTGGAGTGTACAAGGATCCTCATATGAAGCTTTCTTT	CAWSVQGSSYEAFF
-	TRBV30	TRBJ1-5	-	TGTGCCTGGAGCGCCGGGAGCAATCAGCCCCAGCATTTT	CAWSAGSNQPQHF
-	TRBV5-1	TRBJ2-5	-	TGCGCCAGCAGCTTGGAAGGCAGAGGGTACCAAGAGACCCAGTACTTC	CASSLEGRGYQETQYF
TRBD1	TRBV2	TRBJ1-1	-	TGTGCCAGCTTGACGACAGGGGTCCAGAACACTGAAGCTTTCTTT	CASLTTGVQNTEAFF
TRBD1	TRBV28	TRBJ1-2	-	TGTGCCAGCAGAGCTCCGGGACAGGGTTTCAATAGCTATGGCTACACCTTC	CASRAPGQGFNSYGYTF